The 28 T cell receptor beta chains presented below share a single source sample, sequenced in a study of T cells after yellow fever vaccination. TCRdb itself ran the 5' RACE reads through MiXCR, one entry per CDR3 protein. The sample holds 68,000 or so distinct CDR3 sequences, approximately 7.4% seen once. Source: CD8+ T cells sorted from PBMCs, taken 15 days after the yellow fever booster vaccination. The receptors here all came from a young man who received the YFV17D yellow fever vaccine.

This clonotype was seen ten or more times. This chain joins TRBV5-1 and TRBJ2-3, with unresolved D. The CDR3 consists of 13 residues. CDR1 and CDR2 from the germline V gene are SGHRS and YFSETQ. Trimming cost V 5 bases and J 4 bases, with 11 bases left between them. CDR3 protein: CASSEGSADTQYF. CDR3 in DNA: TGCGCCAGCAGTGAAGGTTCAGCAGATACGCAGTATTTT.

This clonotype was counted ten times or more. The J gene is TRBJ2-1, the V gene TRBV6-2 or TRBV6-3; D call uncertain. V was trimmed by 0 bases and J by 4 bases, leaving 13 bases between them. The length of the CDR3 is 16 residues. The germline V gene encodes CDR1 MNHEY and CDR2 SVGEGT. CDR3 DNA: TGTGCCAGCAGTTACTCTTTCCCATTAGAGTACAATGAGCAGTTCTTC. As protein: CASSYSFPLEYNEQFF.

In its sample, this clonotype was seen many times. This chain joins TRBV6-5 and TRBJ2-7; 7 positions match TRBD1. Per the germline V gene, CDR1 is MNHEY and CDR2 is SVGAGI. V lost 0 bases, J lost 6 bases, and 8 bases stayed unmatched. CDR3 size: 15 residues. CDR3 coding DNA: TGTGCCAGCAGTTACTCGGAGACAGGGCTCTTCGAGCAGTACTTC. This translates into CASSYSETGLFEQYF.

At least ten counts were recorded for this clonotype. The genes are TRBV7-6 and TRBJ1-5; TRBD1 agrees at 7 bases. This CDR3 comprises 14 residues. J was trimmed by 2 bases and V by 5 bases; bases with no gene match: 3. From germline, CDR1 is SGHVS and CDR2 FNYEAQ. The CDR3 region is CASSVTGGNQPQHF. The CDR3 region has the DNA TGTGCCAGCAGCGTTACAGGGGGCAATCAGCCCCAGCATTTT.

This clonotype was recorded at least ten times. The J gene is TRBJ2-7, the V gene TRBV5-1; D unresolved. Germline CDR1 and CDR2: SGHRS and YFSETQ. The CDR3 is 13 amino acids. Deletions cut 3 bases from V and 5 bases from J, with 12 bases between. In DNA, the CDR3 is TGCGCCAGCAGCTACCGTCCTGGCAACGAGCAGTACTTC. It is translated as CASSYRPGNEQYF.

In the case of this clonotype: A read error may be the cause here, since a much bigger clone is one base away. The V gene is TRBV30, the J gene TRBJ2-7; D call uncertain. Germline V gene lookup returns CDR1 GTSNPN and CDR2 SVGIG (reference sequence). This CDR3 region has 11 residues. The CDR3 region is CARSEIYEQYF. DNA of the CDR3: TGTGCCCGGAGTGAGATCTACGAGCAGTACTTC.

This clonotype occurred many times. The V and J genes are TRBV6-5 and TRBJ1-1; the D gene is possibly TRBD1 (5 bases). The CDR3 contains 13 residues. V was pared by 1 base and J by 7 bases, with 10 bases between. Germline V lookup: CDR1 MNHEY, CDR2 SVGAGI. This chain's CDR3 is CASSYYGGGEAFF. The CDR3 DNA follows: TGTGCCAGCAGTTACTACGGCGGGGGTGAAGCTTTCTTT.

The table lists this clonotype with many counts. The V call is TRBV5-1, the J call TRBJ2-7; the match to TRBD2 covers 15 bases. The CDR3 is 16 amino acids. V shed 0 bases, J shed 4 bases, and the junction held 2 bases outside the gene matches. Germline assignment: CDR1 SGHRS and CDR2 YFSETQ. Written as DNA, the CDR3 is TGCGCCAGCAGCTTGGCCGGGACTAGCGGGGGGTACGAGCAGTACTTC. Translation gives CASSLAGTSGGYEQYF.

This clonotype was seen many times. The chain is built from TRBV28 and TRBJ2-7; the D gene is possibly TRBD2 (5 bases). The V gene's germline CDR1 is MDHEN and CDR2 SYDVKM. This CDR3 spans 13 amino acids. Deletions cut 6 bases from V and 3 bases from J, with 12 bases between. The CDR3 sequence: CASRSPDYYEQYF. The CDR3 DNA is TGTGCCAGCAGATCCCCTGACTACTACGAGCAGTACTTC.

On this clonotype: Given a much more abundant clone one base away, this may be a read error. The DNA of the CDR3 is TGCTGTGCTAGAACGTCCGGGGCGGCGAGCAATCAGCCCCAGCATTTT. Amino acids: CCARTSGAASNQPQHF. J is TRBJ1-5 and V is TRBV20-1; TRBD1 is a possible D gene (5 bases). This CDR3 has 16 residues. The germline V gene has CDR1 DFQATT and CDR2 SNEGSKA (reference sequence).

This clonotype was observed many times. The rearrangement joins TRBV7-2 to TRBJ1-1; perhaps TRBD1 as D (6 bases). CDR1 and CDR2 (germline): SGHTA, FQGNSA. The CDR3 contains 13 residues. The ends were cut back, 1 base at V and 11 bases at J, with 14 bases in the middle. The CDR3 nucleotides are TGTGCCAGCAGCTTAGGCCGGGGGGCCGAGGCTTTCTTT. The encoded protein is CASSLGRGAEAFF.

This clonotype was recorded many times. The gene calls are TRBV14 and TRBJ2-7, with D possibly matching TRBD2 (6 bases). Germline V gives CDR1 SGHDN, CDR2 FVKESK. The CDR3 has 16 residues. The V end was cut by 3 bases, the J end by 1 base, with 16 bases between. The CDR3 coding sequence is TGTGCCAGCAGCCACCTCGCGGTAGCGGCTTCCTACGAGCAGTACTTC. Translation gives CASSHLAVAASYEQYF.

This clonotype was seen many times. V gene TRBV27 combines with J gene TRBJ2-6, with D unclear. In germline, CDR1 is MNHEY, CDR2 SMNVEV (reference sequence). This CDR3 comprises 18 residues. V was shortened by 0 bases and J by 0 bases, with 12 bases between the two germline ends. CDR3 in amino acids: CASSLSKAPSSGANVLTF. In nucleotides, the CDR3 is TGTGCCAGCAGTTTATCGAAGGCACCAAGCTCTGGGGCCAACGTCCTGACTTTC. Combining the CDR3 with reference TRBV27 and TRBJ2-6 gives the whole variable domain EAQVTQNPRYLITVTGKKLTVTCSQNMNHEYMSWYRQDPGLGLRQIYYSMNVEVTDKGDVPEGYKVSRKEKRNFPLILESPSPNQTSLYFCASSLSKAPSSGANVLTFGAGSRLTVL.

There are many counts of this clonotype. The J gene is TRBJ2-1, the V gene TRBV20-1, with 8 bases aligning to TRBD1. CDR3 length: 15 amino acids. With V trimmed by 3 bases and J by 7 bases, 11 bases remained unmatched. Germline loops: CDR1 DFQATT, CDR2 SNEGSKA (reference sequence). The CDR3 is CSASAPRGPLNEQFF. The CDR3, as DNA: TGCAGTGCTAGCGCACCCAGGGGGCCCTTAAATGAGCAGTTCTTC.

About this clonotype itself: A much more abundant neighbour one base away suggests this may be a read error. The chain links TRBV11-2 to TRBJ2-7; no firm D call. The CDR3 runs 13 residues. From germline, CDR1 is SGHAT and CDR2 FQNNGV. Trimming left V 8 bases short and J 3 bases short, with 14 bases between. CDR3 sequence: CASAQGSLYEQYF. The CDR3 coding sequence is TGTGCCAGCGCTCAAGGTTCCCTCTACGAGCAGTACTTC.

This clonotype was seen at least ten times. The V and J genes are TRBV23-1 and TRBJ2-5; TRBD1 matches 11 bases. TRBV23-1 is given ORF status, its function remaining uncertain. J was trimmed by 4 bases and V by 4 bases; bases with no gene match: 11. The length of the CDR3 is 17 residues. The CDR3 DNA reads TGCGCCAGCAGTCGGGAGGGGACAGGGGGATTCCCAGAGACCCAGTACTTC. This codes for CASSREGTGGFPETQYF.

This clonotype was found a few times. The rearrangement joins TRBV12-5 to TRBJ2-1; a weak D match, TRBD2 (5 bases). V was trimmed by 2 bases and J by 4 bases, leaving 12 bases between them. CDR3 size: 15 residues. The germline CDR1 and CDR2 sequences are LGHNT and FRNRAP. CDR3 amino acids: CASGLNPGIYNEQFF. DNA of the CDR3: TGTGCTAGTGGTTTGAATCCCGGGATTTACAATGAGCAGTTCTTC.

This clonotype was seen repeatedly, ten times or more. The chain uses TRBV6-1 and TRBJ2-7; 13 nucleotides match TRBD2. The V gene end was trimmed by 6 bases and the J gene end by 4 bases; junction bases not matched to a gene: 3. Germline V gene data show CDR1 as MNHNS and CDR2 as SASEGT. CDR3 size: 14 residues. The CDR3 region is CASRGLAGYYEQYF. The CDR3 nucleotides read TGTGCCAGCAGGGGACTAGCGGGATATTACGAGCAGTACTTC.

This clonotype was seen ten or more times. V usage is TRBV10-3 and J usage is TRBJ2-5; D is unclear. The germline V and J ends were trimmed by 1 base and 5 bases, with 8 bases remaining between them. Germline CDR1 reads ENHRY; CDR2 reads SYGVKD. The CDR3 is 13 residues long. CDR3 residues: CAISEYGSETQYF. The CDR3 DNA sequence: TGTGCCATCAGTGAGTATGGGTCGGAGACCCAGTACTTC.

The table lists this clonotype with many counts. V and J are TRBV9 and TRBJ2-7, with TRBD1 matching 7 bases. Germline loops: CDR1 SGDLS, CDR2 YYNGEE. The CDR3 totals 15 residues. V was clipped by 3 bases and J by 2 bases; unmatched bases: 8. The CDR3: CASSGGGQNPYEQYF. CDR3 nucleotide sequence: TGTGCCAGCAGCGGAGGGGGCCAAAACCCCTACGAGCAGTACTTC.

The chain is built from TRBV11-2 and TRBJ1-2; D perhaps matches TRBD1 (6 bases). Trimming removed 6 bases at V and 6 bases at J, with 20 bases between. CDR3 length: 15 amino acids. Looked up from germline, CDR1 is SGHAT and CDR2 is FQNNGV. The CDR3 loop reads CASSLTGHNVHGYTF. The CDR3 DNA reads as TGTGCCAGCAGTCTGACGGGACACAACGTACATGGCTACACCTTC.

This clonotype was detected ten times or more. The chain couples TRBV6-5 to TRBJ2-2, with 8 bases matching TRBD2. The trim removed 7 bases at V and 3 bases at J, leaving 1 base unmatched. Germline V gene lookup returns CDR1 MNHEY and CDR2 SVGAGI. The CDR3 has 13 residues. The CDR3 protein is CASMGLDTGELFF. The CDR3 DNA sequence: TGTGCCAGCATGGGACTAGACACCGGGGAGCTGTTTTTT.

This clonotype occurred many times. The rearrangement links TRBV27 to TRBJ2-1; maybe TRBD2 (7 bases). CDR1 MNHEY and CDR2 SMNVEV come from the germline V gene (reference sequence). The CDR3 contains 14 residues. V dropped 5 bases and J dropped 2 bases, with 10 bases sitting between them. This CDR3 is CASSEGGAYNEQFF. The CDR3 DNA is TGTGCCAGCAGTGAAGGGGGGGCCTACAATGAGCAGTTCTTC.

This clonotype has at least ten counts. CDR3 sequence: CSARDRDGVRGGEQYF. The CDR3 DNA is TGCAGTGCTAGGGACAGGGACGGGGTTCGAGGGGGCGAGCAGTACTTC. The chain links TRBV20-1 to TRBJ2-7; TRBD1 matches 8 bases. The CDR3 runs to 16 residues. The V gene end was trimmed by 3 bases and the J gene end by 6 bases; junction bases not matched to a gene: 16. Looked up from germline, CDR1 is DFQATT and CDR2 is SNEGSKA (reference sequence).

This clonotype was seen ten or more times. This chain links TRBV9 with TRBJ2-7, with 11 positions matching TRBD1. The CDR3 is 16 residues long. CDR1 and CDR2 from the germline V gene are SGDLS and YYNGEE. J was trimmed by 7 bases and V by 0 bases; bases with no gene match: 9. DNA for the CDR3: TGTGCCAGCAGCGTAGGTATGGGACAGGGGGTAGAGGAGCAGTACTTC. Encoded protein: CASSVGMGQGVEEQYF.

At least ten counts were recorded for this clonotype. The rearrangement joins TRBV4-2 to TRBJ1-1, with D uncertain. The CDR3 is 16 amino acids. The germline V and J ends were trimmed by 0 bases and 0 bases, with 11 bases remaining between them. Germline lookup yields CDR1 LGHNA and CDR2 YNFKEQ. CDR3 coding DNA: TGTGCCAGCAGCCAAGAAGTGGGTGATCTGAACACTGAAGCTTTCTTT. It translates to CASSQEVGDLNTEAFF.

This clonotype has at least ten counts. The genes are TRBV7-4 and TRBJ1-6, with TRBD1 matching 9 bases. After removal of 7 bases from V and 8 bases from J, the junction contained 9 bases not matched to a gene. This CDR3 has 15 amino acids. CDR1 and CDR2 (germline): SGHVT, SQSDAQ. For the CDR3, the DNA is TGTGCCAGCACTTCACGGGGACAGGGTTATTCACCCCTCCACTTT. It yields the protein CASTSRGQGYSPLHF.

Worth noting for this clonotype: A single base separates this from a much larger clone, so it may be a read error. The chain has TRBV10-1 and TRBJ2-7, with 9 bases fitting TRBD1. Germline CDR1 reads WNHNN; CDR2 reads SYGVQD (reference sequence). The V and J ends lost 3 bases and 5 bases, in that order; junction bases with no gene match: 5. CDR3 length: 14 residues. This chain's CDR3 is CASSDLGQGNEQYF. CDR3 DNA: TGCGCCAGCAGTGATCTGGGACAGGGAAACGAGCAGTACTTC.